These 25 T cell receptor beta chains share one sample of origin, sequenced in a study of blood T cell repertoires in COVID-19. The table came from immunoSEQ multiplex PCR; TCRdb's copy has only in-frame clones and leaves some out. The sample comprises approximately 41,000 clones, approximately 90% of which are singletons, and about 4.6% rests with the top ten. The sample was peripheral blood. The receptors here all came from a human donor in a cohort sampled during active COVID-19.

The chain uses TRBV19 and TRBJ2-5; TRBD2 agrees at 9 bases. The CDR3 has 16 residues. In germline, CDR1 is LNHDA, CDR2 SQIVND (reference sequence). Losses at the gene ends were 5 bases for V and 2 bases for J; bases not matched to a gene: 9. The CDR3 sequence: CASSHSSGRLQETQYF. The CDR3, as DNA: TGTGCCAGTAGTCACAGTAGCGGGAGATTACAAGAGACCCAGTACTTC.

V gene TRBV27 combines with J gene TRBJ2-7, with no clear D. The germline V gene has CDR1 MNHEY and CDR2 SMNVEV (reference sequence). V was clipped by 2 bases and J by 4 bases, with 15 bases between them. There are 15 residues in the CDR3. CDR3 sequence reads: CASSLQSGFGYEQYF. DNA for the CDR3: TGTGCCAGCAGTTTACAGTCCGGGTTCGGATACGAGCAGTACTTC.

The J gene is TRBJ2-2, the V gene TRBV18; D possibly corresponds to TRBD2 (6 bases). This CDR3 is built from 16 residues. V was pared by 3 bases and J by 1 base, with 12 bases between. CDR1 and CDR2 (germline): KGHSH, LQKENI. The CDR3 protein is CASSPPWGENTGELFF. The CDR3 region has the DNA TGTGCCAGCTCACCCCCTTGGGGGGAGAACACCGGGGAGCTGTTTTTT.

CDR3: CARRGGYNEQFF. The CDR3 DNA follows: TGTGCCAGGCGGGGAGGCTACAATGAGCAGTTCTTC. V is TRBV7-3 and J is TRBJ2-1; perhaps TRBD2 as D (6 bases). Germline loops: CDR1 SGHTA, CDR2 FQGTGA. This CDR3 spans 12 amino acids. V was pared by 9 bases and J by 3 bases, with 9 bases between.

The V and J genes are TRBV28 and TRBJ2-7, with 8 nucleotides matching TRBD1. The CDR3 loop spans 17 amino acids. Germline V CDR1 and CDR2: MDHEN, SYDVKM. V lost 6 bases, J lost 3 bases, and 16 bases stayed unmatched. The chain's CDR3 is CASRGLDRGLRYYEQYF. The CDR3 nucleotides are TGTGCCAGCAGGGGACTTGACAGGGGTCTGCGCTACTACGAGCAGTACTTC.

V is TRBV24-1 and J is TRBJ2-3; D perhaps matches TRBD1 (5 bases). This CDR3 is 16 amino acids long. V was pared by 0 bases and J by 4 bases, with 13 bases between. Germline V lookup: CDR1 KGHDR, CDR2 SFDVKD. CDR3 residues: CATSDLREDTADTQYF. CDR3 nucleotides: TGTGCCACCAGTGATTTGCGCGAGGACACCGCAGATACGCAGTATTTT.

J is TRBJ2-3 and V is TRBV24-1; D possibly corresponds to TRBD1 (6 bases). Germline V gives CDR1 KGHDR, CDR2 SFDVKD. There are 13 residues in the CDR3. V shed 6 bases and J shed 0 bases, with 6 bases lying between them. The CDR3 sequence is CATSRGSTDTQYF. Written as DNA, the CDR3 is TGTGCCACCAGTAGGGGGAGCACAGATACGCAGTATTTT.

J is TRBJ2-7 and V is TRBV7-3, with 8 bases that match TRBD1. The length of the CDR3 is 16 residues. CDR1 and CDR2 (germline): SGHTA, FQGTGA. The V segment lost 2 bases and the J segment 3 bases; nucleotides outside the gene matches: 9. The CDR3 DNA reads TGTGCCAGCAGCTTAGGGTCAGGGGGCGCGGGCTACGAGCAGTACTTC. Its protein is CASSLGSGGAGYEQYF.

The rearrangement links TRBV5-1 to TRBJ1-4; 8 bases are shared with TRBD1. The CDR3 is 14 amino acids. CDR1 is SGHRS and CDR2 is YFSETQ in the germline V gene. J was trimmed by 8 bases and V by 0 bases; bases with no gene match: 3. The CDR3 here is CASSLEHRGEKLFF. The CDR3 nucleotides are TGCGCCAGCAGCTTGGAGCACAGGGGGGAAAAACTGTTTTTT.

This chain joins TRBV7-2 and TRBJ1-5; D gene unclear. CDR3 length: 13 amino acids. Trimming shortened V by 0 bases and J by 4 bases, and 4 bases separated the two germline ends. Germline CDR1 and CDR2: SGHTA and FQGNSA. CDR3 sequence: CASSLAENQPQHF. The CDR3 DNA is TGTGCCAGCAGCTTAGCTGAGAATCAGCCCCAGCATTTT.

The chain carries TRBV28 and TRBJ2-6; 7 nucleotides match TRBD2. Germline CDR1 MDHEN, CDR2 SYDVKM. The CDR3 has 16 residues. The J segment lost 4 bases and the V segment lost 2 bases, leaving 5 bases of the junction unmatched. The CDR3 region is CASSLGGEPGANVLTF. CDR3 coding DNA: TGTGCCAGCAGTTTAGGGGGGGAGCCAGGGGCCAACGTCCTGACTTTC.

The rearrangement joins TRBV10-3 to TRBJ2-2; TRBD1 matches at 9 bases. CDR3 size: 14 residues. Looked up from germline, CDR1 is ENHRY and CDR2 is SYGVKD. Germline trimming cut 6 bases from V and 6 bases from J; bases unmatched to any gene: 5. The CDR3 DNA follows: TGTGCCATCAGAGAACAGGGGGCCGCCGGGGAGCTGTTTTTT. Its protein is CAIREQGAAGELFF.

This rearrangement joins TRBV5-1 to TRBJ2-7; 7 nucleotides agree with TRBD2. Looked up from germline, CDR1 is SGHRS and CDR2 is YFSETQ. The ends lost 3 bases at V and 5 bases at J; junction bases unmatched: 11. The CDR3 loop spans 15 amino acids. CDR3 sequence (DNA): TGCGCCAGCAGCTCTCTCACAAGCGGGGTCGACGAGCAGTACTTC. Its translation: CASSSLTSGVDEQYF.

This clone came up a few times. V is TRBV2 and J is TRBJ2-1; 11 nucleotides line up with TRBD2. V lost 5 bases to trimming and J lost 7 bases; unmatched junction nucleotides: 4. Looked up from germline, CDR1 is SNHLY and CDR2 is FYNNEI. This CDR3 has 14 residues. CDR3 bases: TGTGCCAGCAGTCGAACTAGCGGGAGAAATGAGCAGTTCTTC. As protein: CASSRTSGRNEQFF.

V gene TRBV5-4 combines with J gene TRBJ2-7, with a weak D call TRBD2 (6 bases). This CDR3 region has 14 residues. Germline-derived CDR1 and CDR2 are SGHNT and YYREEE (reference sequence). The ends were cut back, 3 bases at V and 5 bases at J, with 15 bases in the middle. The CDR3 coding sequence is TGTGCCAGCAGCTGGAGCGGCGGGGCCGACGAGCAGTACTTC. It encodes CASSWSGGADEQYF.

This chain connects TRBV28 to TRBJ1-5; 9 nucleotides align to TRBD1. In germline, CDR1 is MDHEN, CDR2 SYDVKM. Trimming cost V 6 bases and J 1 base; bases outside gene matches: 4. This CDR3 is 15 amino acids long. CDR3 loop: CASRYRGRSNQPQHF. The CDR3 DNA is TGTGCCAGCAGATACAGGGGGCGAAGCAATCAGCCCCAGCATTTT.

The gene calls are TRBV4-2 and TRBJ2-3; tentatively, D is TRBD2 (6 bases). V lost 4 bases and J 1 base, leaving 6 bases between the germline ends. CDR3 length: 13 residues. In germline, CDR1 is LGHNA, CDR2 YNFKEQ. The CDR3 region has the DNA TGTGCCAGCAGCCCTAGCGGCACAGATACGCAGTATTTT. Its protein is CASSPSGTDTQYF.

This clone turned up a few times. The rearrangement joins TRBV27 to TRBJ2-1; 9 bases align to TRBD1. V dropped 7 bases and J dropped 5; count of bases not matched to a gene: 6. The germline V gene encodes CDR1 MNHEY and CDR2 SMNVEV (reference sequence). There are 14 residues in the CDR3. The CDR3 protein is CASNRDREHNEQFF. Written as DNA, the CDR3 is TGTGCCAGCAATCGGGACAGGGAGCACAATGAGCAGTTCTTC.

The V and J genes are TRBV3-1 (or the pseudogene TRBV3-2) and TRBJ1-1, with a weak D call TRBD1 (6 bases). Trimming cost V 3 bases and J 4 bases, with 6 bases left between them. CDR3 length equals 12 residues. Germline V gene lookup returns CDR1 LGHDT and CDR2 YNNKEL (reference sequence). Here the CDR3 DNA reads TGTGCCAGCAGCCAGGGGGCCACTGAAGCTTTCTTT. This encodes CASSQGATEAFF.

This chain uses TRBV5-1 with TRBJ2-7, with D unresolved. V dropped 0 bases and J dropped 4 bases, with 14 bases sitting between them. Germline assignment: CDR1 SGHRS and CDR2 YFSETQ. The CDR3 spans 15 residues. The DNA for the CDR3 is TGCGCCAGCAGCTTGGCCCAACCTGGCAGGTACGAGCAGTACTTC. Translated: CASSLAQPGRYEQYF.

This clone was observed once. The V call is TRBV6-5, the J call TRBJ2-7, with 9 bases fitting TRBD1. J lost 6 bases, V lost 7 bases, and 7 bases had no gene match. CDR1 MNHEY and CDR2 SVGAGI come from the germline V gene. The CDR3 sequence is 13 residues long. The CDR3 here is CASTQDRGGEQYF. DNA of the CDR3: TGTGCCAGCACCCAGGACAGGGGCGGCGAGCAGTACTTC.

The V call is TRBV7-2, the J call TRBJ2-7; TRBD2 agrees at 8 bases. Losses at the gene ends were 4 bases for V and 0 bases for J; bases not matched to a gene: 11. Germline V gene sequence: CDR1 SGHTA, CDR2 FQGNSA. The CDR3 is made up of 17 amino acids. The CDR3 spells CASSSPALLAGSYEQYF. The CDR3 bases are TGTGCCAGCAGCTCCCCGGCCCTCCTAGCGGGCTCCTACGAGCAGTACTTC.

This chain uses TRBV27 with TRBJ2-5, with 8 bases identical to TRBD1. The length of the CDR3 is 15 residues. Trimming cost V 5 bases and J 5 bases; bases outside gene matches: 10. CDR1 MNHEY and CDR2 SMNVEV come from the germline V gene (reference sequence). The CDR3 DNA sequence: TGTGCCAGCAGTCTCGACAGGGGCGCTTGGGAGACCCAGTACTTC. Translation: CASSLDRGAWETQYF.

The chain carries TRBV4-1 and TRBJ1-1, with TRBD1 as a possible D gene (5 bases). CDR3 length: 13 amino acids. Trimming cost V 1 base and J 3 bases, with 6 bases left between them. Germline V gene lookup returns CDR1 MGHRA and CDR2 YSYEKL. The CDR3 reads CASSQGTHTEAFF. The CDR3 nucleotides read TGCGCCAGCAGCCAAGGGACACACACTGAAGCTTTCTTT.

The chain has TRBV30 and TRBJ1-2, with a tentative D call TRBD1 (6 bases). There are 16 residues in the CDR3. CDR1 GTSNPN and CDR2 SVGIG come from the germline V gene (reference sequence). Trimming pared 1 base from V and 0 bases from J, leaving 15 bases between. The CDR3 reads CAWSDLGRGPNYGYTF. CDR3 nucleotides: TGTGCCTGGAGTGACCTGGGCAGGGGCCCTAACTATGGCTACACCTTC.